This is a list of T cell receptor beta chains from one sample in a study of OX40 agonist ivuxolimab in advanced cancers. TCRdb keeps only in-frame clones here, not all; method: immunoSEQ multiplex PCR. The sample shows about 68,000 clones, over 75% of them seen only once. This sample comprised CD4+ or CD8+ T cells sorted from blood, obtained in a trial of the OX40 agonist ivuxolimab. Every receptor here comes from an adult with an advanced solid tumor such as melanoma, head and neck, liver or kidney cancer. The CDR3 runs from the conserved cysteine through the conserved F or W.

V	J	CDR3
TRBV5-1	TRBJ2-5	CASSSLTSGGAETQYF
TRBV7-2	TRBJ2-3	CASSLLAGGVDTQYF
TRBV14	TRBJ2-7	CASSQIRPPYEQYF
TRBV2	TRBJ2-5	CASSKKETQYF
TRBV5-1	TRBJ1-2	CASSPGQPSYGYTF
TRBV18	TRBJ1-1	CASSPLDGGAAGGGTEAFF
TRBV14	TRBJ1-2	CASSQRTADGYTF
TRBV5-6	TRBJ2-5	CASSLDRGGLETQYF
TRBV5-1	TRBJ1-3	CASSLGPTGIGNTIYF
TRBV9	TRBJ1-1	CASSVSEGTEAFF
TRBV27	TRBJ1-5	CASSSRARGQQPQHF
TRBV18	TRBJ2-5	CASSAGEETQYF
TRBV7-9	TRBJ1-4	CASSVQGRNEKLFF
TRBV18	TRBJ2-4	CASSTGTSGGAGNIQYF
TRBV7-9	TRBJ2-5	CASSPISGGAQETQYF
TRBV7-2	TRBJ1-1	CASSRWTGTNFEAFF
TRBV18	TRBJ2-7	CASSPFEGTHEQYF
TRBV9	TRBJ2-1	CASSTYGAGGNEQFF
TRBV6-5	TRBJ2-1	CASSYSRTRSYNEQFF
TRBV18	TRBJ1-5	CASSLSAIGGESNQPQHF
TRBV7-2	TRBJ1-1	CASSSRGGRNTEAFF
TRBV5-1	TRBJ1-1	CASREAGGNTEAFF
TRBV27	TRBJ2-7	CASSLQGTVEQYF
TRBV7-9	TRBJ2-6	CASSLSRTSGANVLTF
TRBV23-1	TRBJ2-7	CAGKTPANEQYF
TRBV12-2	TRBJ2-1	CASRSEGPIYNEQFF
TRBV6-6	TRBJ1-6	CASSGQDNSPLHF
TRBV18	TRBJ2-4	CASSPPGQGPAKNIQYF
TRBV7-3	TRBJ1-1	CASSQQDGLPEAFF